Following are 9 T cell receptor beta chains from one sample sequenced in a study of technical replicates of blood from a handful of donors (dated by TCRdb to 2015 to 2018). Library prep was done by the immunoSEQ multiplex PCR assay. Entries here come from immuneACCESS through TCRdb and include only in-frame sequences with V and J called. Some clones fail to appear in such tables; in the studies checked, an unresolved V gene covers under half of the shortfall, and the cause of the remainder is unknown. The sample profile shows 70,000 to 85,000 clones; around 97% of them were found once. About 0.19% of the sample is taken by the ten largest. The sequencing sample was made of T cells isolated from PBMCs. All receptors come from a human donor in good health.

The gene calls are TRBV18 and TRBJ2-7; a weak D match, TRBD1 (6 bases). The CDR3 has 15 residues. Germline CDR1 is KGHSH and CDR2 is LQKENI. V was cut by 0 bases and J by 5 bases, with 14 bases left in between. CDR3 nucleotide sequence: TGTGCCAGCTCACCACCTTTAGGGACACAACACGAGCAGTACTTC. Translation gives CASSPPLGTQHEQYF.

The V gene is TRBV28, the J gene TRBJ1-2; 7 bases match TRBD1. V gave up 4 bases and J gave up 3 bases; unmatched junction bases: 2. This CDR3 contains 13 residues. The germline V gene encodes CDR1 MDHEN and CDR2 SYDVKM. The CDR3 reads CASSSGQHYGYTF. The DNA of the CDR3 is TGTGCCAGCAGTTCGGGACAGCACTATGGCTACACCTTC.

The rearrangement joins TRBV29-1 to TRBJ2-7, with a tentative D call TRBD1 (6 bases). This CDR3 contains 15 residues. Trimming took off 4 bases at V and 0 bases at J, with 16 bases between the two ends. Germline lookup yields CDR1 SQVTM and CDR2 ANQGSEA. The CDR3 sequence is CSVVWQGSSSYEQYF. The CDR3 coding sequence is TGCAGCGTTGTTTGGCAGGGGAGCTCCTCCTACGAGCAGTACTTC.

The chain employs TRBV5-5 and TRBJ2-1; D call uncertain. This CDR3 has 13 residues. CDR1 is SGHKS, CDR2 YYEKEE, per germline (reference sequence). Trimming stripped 0 bases from V and 4 bases from J, with 5 bases between. CDR3: CASSLDLYNEQFF. The CDR3 DNA sequence: TGTGCCAGCAGCTTGGACTTGTACAATGAGCAGTTCTTC.

This clone occurred once. V gene TRBV2 combines with J gene TRBJ2-2; 8 positions match TRBD2. The germline V gene encodes CDR1 SNHLY and CDR2 FYNNEI. CDR3 size: 14 residues. J lost 7 bases, V lost 7 bases, and 8 bases had no gene match. Written as DNA, the CDR3 is TGTGCCAGCAAAAACGGGGGGGCCAACGGGGAGCTGTTTTTT. It is translated as CASKNGGANGELFF. Combining the CDR3 with reference TRBV2 and TRBJ2-2 gives the whole variable domain EPEVTQTPSHQVTQMGQEVILRCVPISNHLYFYWYRQILGQKVEFLVSFYNNEISEKSEIFDDQFSVERPDGSNFTLKIRSTKLEDSAMYFCASKNGGANGELFFGEGSRLTVL.

This clone was seen just once. V gene TRBV19 combines with J gene TRBJ1-5; D unresolved. V shed 5 bases and J shed 2 bases, with 19 bases lying between them. This CDR3 is built from 17 residues. Germline loops: CDR1 LNHDA, CDR2 SQIVND (reference sequence). The CDR3 region is CASSSPPSVGGNQPQHF. As DNA, the CDR3 is TGTGCCAGTAGTTCACCCCCCTCTGTCGGAGGCAATCAGCCCCAGCATTTT.

J is TRBJ2-7 and V is TRBV2; 7 nucleotides match TRBD1. This CDR3 is built from 15 residues. The trim removed 5 bases at V and 6 bases at J, leaving 13 bases unmatched. In germline, CDR1 is SNHLY, CDR2 FYNNEI. DNA of the CDR3: TGTGCCAGCAGTTGGCCACTAGGGACAGTAGGCGAGCAGTACTTC. Protein sequence: CASSWPLGTVGEQYF.

The chain employs TRBV28 and TRBJ2-7, with 9 bases identical to TRBD1. The ends lost 6 bases at V and 0 bases at J; junction bases unmatched: 6. The CDR3 loop spans 15 amino acids. CDR1 is MDHEN and CDR2 is SYDVKM in the germline V gene. The CDR3 protein is CASSSDRGNSYEQYF. Here the CDR3 DNA reads TGTGCCAGCAGCTCAGACAGGGGGAACTCCTACGAGCAGTACTTC.

This chain uses TRBV27 with TRBJ1-1; D uncertain. Trimming removed 4 bases at V and 11 bases at J, with 14 bases between. This CDR3 is built from 12 residues. Germline V gives CDR1 MNHEY, CDR2 SMNVEV (reference sequence). The CDR3 here is CASSSGGRGAFF. CDR3 nucleotide sequence: TGTGCCAGCAGTTCAGGAGGGAGAGGGGCTTTCTTT.